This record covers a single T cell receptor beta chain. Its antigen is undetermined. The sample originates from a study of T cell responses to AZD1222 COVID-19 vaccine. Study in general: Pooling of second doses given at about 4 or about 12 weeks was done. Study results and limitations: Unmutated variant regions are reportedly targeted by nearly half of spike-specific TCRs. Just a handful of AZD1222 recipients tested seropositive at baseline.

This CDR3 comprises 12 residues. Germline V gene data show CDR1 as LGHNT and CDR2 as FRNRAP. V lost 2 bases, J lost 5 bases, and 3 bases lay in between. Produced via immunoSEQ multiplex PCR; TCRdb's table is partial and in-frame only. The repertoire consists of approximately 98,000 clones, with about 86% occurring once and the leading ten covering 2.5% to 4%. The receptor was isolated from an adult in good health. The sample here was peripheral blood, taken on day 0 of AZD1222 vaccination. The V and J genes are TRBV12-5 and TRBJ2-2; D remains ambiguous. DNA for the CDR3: TGTGCTAGTGGTTTGTATACCGGGGAGCTGTTTTTT. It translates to CASGLYTGELFF.